The rows below give T cell receptor beta chains drawn from one sample of a study of T cells after yellow fever vaccination. TCRdb reprocessed the 5' RACE reads via MiXCR and lists one record per CDR3 protein. The table includes some 240,000 distinct CDR3 sequences, roughly 5.6% detected once. Sequencing was performed on CD4+ T cells sorted from PBMCs, taken on the day of the yellow fever booster vaccination. The source is a man aged 18-30 years who received the YFV17D yellow fever vaccine. Both conserved end residues are part of each CDR3. The order of the fields is V gene, clone size, J gene, D gene, CDR3 DNA, CDR3 protein. A D gene is named only where the DNA matches it firmly. Clone size is stated in some rows and not others, as once, few, many or a class when expanded.

V: TRBV7-2
size: many
J: TRBJ2-3
D: TRBD2
DNA: TGTGCCAGCAGCCCGACCGGGACTAGCGGGGGCCCGGATACGCAGTATTTT
CDR3: CASSPTGTSGGPDTQYF

V: TRBV5-1
size: -
J: TRBJ2-7
D: -
DNA: TGCGCCAGCAGCTTTACCTTCCAGGGGCCCTTGACGAGCGAGCAGTACTTC
CDR3: CASSFTFQGPLTSEQYF

V: TRBV4-3
size: -
J: TRBJ2-2
D: -
DNA: TGCGCCAGCAGCCAAGGGTCGGGCGGGGAGCTGTTTTTT
CDR3: CASSQGSGGELFF

V: TRBV18
size: -
J: TRBJ2-5
D: -
DNA: TGTGCCAGCTCACCTGGGCAGAGGGAGACCCAGTACTTC
CDR3: CASSPGQRETQYF

V: TRBV4-1
size: few
J: TRBJ1-1
D: -
DNA: TGCGCCAGCAGCCCGACCCCTTACCCCATGAACACTGAAGCTTTCTTT
CDR3: CASSPTPYPMNTEAFF

V: TRBV10-1
size: many
J: TRBJ1-6
D: -
DNA: TGCGCCAGCAGTGAAGACGGGAATTCACCCCTCCACTTT
CDR3: CASSEDGNSPLHF

V: TRBV5-6
size: many
J: TRBJ1-2
D: -
DNA: TGTGCCAGCAGCTTACGGGGCGGCTACACCTTC
CDR3: CASSLRGGYTF

V: TRBV6-2/TRBV6-3
size: -
J: TRBJ1-5
D: -
DNA: TGTGCCAGCAGTCATCGGGGGTTCGGCAATCAGCCCCAGCATTTT
CDR3: CASSHRGFGNQPQHF

V: TRBV29-1
size: many
J: TRBJ2-4
D: -
DNA: TGCAGCGGCCTCGGGGTAGCCAAAAACATTCAGTACTTC
CDR3: CSGLGVAKNIQYF

V: TRBV15
size: few
J: TRBJ1-2
D: -
DNA: TGTGCCACCAGCCGCGGGCGGAGCCCATACTATGGCTACACCTTC
CDR3: CATSRGRSPYYGYTF

V: TRBV4-2
size: -
J: TRBJ2-2
D: -
DNA: TGTGCCAGCAGCCAAGATTATGTTTTCGACGGGGAGCTGTTTTTT
CDR3: CASSQDYVFDGELFF

V: TRBV5-4
size: few
J: TRBJ2-1
D: -
DNA: TGTGCCAGCAGCTGGGGGCTAGCGGCTCTCTCCTACAATGAGCAGTTCTTC
CDR3: CASSWGLAALSYNEQFF

V: TRBV7-2
size: many
J: TRBJ2-2
D: TRBD1
DNA: TGTGCCAGCAGCTCCCAGACAGGGATGGCGGGGGAGCTGTTTTTT
CDR3: CASSSQTGMAGELFF

V: TRBV9
size: -
J: TRBJ2-7
D: -
DNA: TGTGCCAGCAGCGTAAAGGATGGGGGGAAGCAGTACTTC
CDR3: CASSVKDGGKQYF

V: TRBV29-1
size: -
J: TRBJ2-3
D: TRBD2
DNA: TGCAGCGTTCGGACTAGCGGAACAGATACGCAGTATTTT
CDR3: CSVRTSGTDTQYF

V: TRBV5-1
size: few
J: TRBJ2-3
D: -
DNA: TGCGCCAGCAGCGTAGACGGGCGAGTCACAGATACGCAGTATTTT
CDR3: CASSVDGRVTDTQYF

V: TRBV10-3
size: few
J: TRBJ2-1
D: -
DNA: TGTGCCATCAGTGAGTCCTATGAGCAGTTCTTC
CDR3: CAISESYEQFF

V: TRBV7-2
size: -
J: TRBJ2-1
D: TRBD2
DNA: TGTGCCAGCAGCTTAGGCGCTAGCGGGGGATACAATGAGCAGTTCTTC
CDR3: CASSLGASGGYNEQFF

V: TRBV12-3/TRBV12-4
size: few
J: TRBJ2-2
D: -
DNA: TGTGCCAGCAGTTCCCGGGACACGAGCTACAACACCGGGGAGCTGTTTTTT
CDR3: CASSSRDTSYNTGELFF

V: TRBV7-2
size: few
J: TRBJ1-1
D: TRBD1
DNA: TGTGCCAGCAGCCCAATACAGGGGGCGCGACCTGAAGCTTTCTTT
CDR3: CASSPIQGARPEAFF

V: TRBV7-6
size: few
J: TRBJ1-5
D: -
DNA: TGTGCCAGCAGCTTAGGCGCCCTAAATCAGCCCCAGCATTTT
CDR3: CASSLGALNQPQHF

V: TRBV4-2
size: many
J: TRBJ1-1
D: -
DNA: TGTGCCAGCAGCCAAGAACGGGGATCTGAAGCTTTCTTT
CDR3: CASSQERGSEAFF

V: TRBV5-1
size: many
J: TRBJ2-2
D: TRBD2
DNA: TGCGCCAGCAGTCTTCAGGCGGGGGGTCCCGGGGAGCTGTTTTTT
CDR3: CASSLQAGGPGELFF

V: TRBV7-2
size: many
J: TRBJ2-6
D: TRBD1
DNA: TGTGCCAGCAGCCAACAGACAGGGTACGGGGCCAACGTCCTGACTTTC
CDR3: CASSQQTGYGANVLTF

V: TRBV6-1
size: many
J: TRBJ2-7
D: TRBD2
DNA: TGTGCCAGCATTCGGGCGGGGGGCTACGAGCAGTACTTC
CDR3: CASIRAGGYEQYF

V: TRBV5-5
size: -
J: TRBJ2-1
D: -
DNA: TGTGCCAGCAGCTTCCAGGGATCTAATGAGCAGTTCTTC
CDR3: CASSFQGSNEQFF

V: TRBV14
size: -
J: TRBJ2-3
D: TRBD2
DNA: TGTGCCAGCAGCCACCGAGCCGGGACTAGCGGGGGCACAGATACGCAGTATTTT
CDR3: CASSHRAGTSGGTDTQYF

V: TRBV23-1
size: -
J: TRBJ2-7
D: TRBD1
DNA: TGCGCCACTAGCATAAATCCCGGGACAGGGGACTACGAGCAGTACTTC
CDR3: CATSINPGTGDYEQYF

V: TRBV3-1
size: few
J: TRBJ1-2
D: -
DNA: TGTGCCAGCAGCCAAGCACCTAACTATGGCTACACCTTC
CDR3: CASSQAPNYGYTF

V: TRBV7-7
size: many
J: TRBJ2-2
D: -
DNA: TGTGCCAGCAGCTCCCAGGCCACCGGGGAGCTGTTTTTT
CDR3: CASSSQATGELFF

V: TRBV19
size: few
J: TRBJ1-2
D: -
DNA: TGTGCCAGTACCAACCCCCACAGAGGAGCCTATGGCTACACCTTC
CDR3: CASTNPHRGAYGYTF

V: TRBV5-1
size: few
J: TRBJ2-3
D: TRBD2
DNA: TGCGCCAGCAGCGCCGGGACTAGCGGGGAACTCACAGATACGCAGTATTTT
CDR3: CASSAGTSGELTDTQYF

V: TRBV18
size: -
J: TRBJ1-4
D: -
DNA: TGTGCCAGCTCACCGCGGAAGGATGAAAAACTGTTTTTT
CDR3: CASSPRKDEKLFF

V: TRBV5-1
size: few
J: TRBJ2-3
D: -
DNA: TGCGCCAGTCGAGTGAAGGCCTTCACAGATACGCAGTATTTT
CDR3: CASRVKAFTDTQYF

V: TRBV7-9
size: few
J: TRBJ2-7
D: -
DNA: TGTGCCAGCAGCCCGTTCGTGAGCCCCTACGAGCAGTACTTC
CDR3: CASSPFVSPYEQYF

V: TRBV5-1
size: many
J: TRBJ2-1
D: -
DNA: TGCGCCAGCAGCTCTCTACAGGGTTCCATAAATGAGCAGTTCTTC
CDR3: CASSSLQGSINEQFF

V: TRBV12-3/TRBV12-4
size: -
J: TRBJ1-6
D: TRBD1
DNA: TGTGCCAGCAGTTCCCAGCAGGGGGCACAATCACCCCTCCACTTT
CDR3: CASSSQQGAQSPLHF

V: TRBV18
size: few
J: TRBJ1-6
D: TRBD1
DNA: TGTGCCAGCTCACCCCAGCAGGGGGCGAATTCACCCCTCCACTTT
CDR3: CASSPQQGANSPLHF

V: TRBV4-3
size: -
J: TRBJ1-6
D: -
DNA: TGCGCCAGCAGCCAAGCAATTTATAATTCACCCCTCCACTTT
CDR3: CASSQAIYNSPLHF

V: TRBV2
size: few
J: TRBJ2-1
D: TRBD2
DNA: TGTGCCAGCAGTGAGGGACTAGCGGATCTTTCCTACAATGAGCAGTTCTTC
CDR3: CASSEGLADLSYNEQFF

V: TRBV20-1
size: -
J: TRBJ2-1
D: TRBD2
DNA: TGCAGTGCTAGAGGAGGACTAGCTCTCAATGAGCAGTTCTTC
CDR3: CSARGGLALNEQFF

V: TRBV4-2
size: many
J: TRBJ2-1
D: -
DNA: TGTGCCAGCAGCGTAGGGGGAGGGAAACATGAGCAGTTCTTC
CDR3: CASSVGGGKHEQFF

V: TRBV20-1
size: few
J: TRBJ2-3
D: TRBD2
DNA: TGCAGTGCTAGAGATCGGCTAGCGGGGGCAGATACGCAGTATTTT
CDR3: CSARDRLAGADTQYF

V: TRBV7-2
size: few
J: TRBJ2-5
D: -
DNA: TGTGCCAGCAGCTTAGTCGCACTAGCTCCAGGGACCCAGTACTTC
CDR3: CASSLVALAPGTQYF

V: TRBV4-3
size: few
J: TRBJ1-6
D: -
DNA: TGCGCCAGCAGCCAAGAGAAGGGGCGTTCACCCCTCCACTTT
CDR3: CASSQEKGRSPLHF

V: TRBV15
size: few
J: TRBJ2-5
D: TRBD2
DNA: TGTGCCACCAGCAGGAACGGGGGACTAGCGCATGGTTCCTTGCAGACCCAGTACTTC
CDR3: CATSRNGGLAHGSLQTQYF

V: TRBV6-5
size: many
J: TRBJ2-7
D: TRBD1
DNA: TGTGCCAGCATGAACAGGGGCGAGCAGTACTTC
CDR3: CASMNRGEQYF